Each of the 9 T cell receptor beta chains below was sequenced from the same sample in a study of CD8+CD57+ T cells in acquired aplastic anemia. In patients chosen for sequencing, flow cytometry had shown CD8+CD57+ cell expansion. Genomic DNA served as template for TCR beta VDJ and CDR3 profiling. TCRdb independently ran MiXCR on the reads; one entry per CDR3 protein. The sample lists more than 45,000 distinct CDR3 sequences, 55% to 70% seen once, with about 16% in the top ten. What was sequenced was sorted CD4+, CD8+, or CD8+CD57+ T cells (not recorded which) from PBMCs. The receptors were gathered from a human donor with aplastic anemia.

This clonotype is medium-sized by share. This chain uses TRBV20-1 with TRBJ2-7, with TRBD1 identical over 8 bases. This CDR3 spans 11 amino acids. Unmatched junction bases numbered 4, after V lost 6 bases and J lost 6 bases. The germline gives CDR1 DFQATT, CDR2 SNEGSKA (reference sequence). CDR3 protein: CSAQGAGEQYF. DNA of the CDR3: TGCAGTGCCCAGGGGGCGGGCGAGCAGTACTTC.

In its sample, this clonotype ranks as medium-sized. The chain couples TRBV29-1 to TRBJ1-2; a weak D match, TRBD1 (5 bases). Germline lookup yields CDR1 SQVTM and CDR2 ANQGSEA. The CDR3 covers 16 residues. The V end was cut by 0 bases, the J end by 0 bases, with 14 bases between. CDR3 loop: CSVEDPQGRTNYGYTF. The CDR3 DNA reads TGCAGCGTTGAAGATCCCCAGGGCAGAACTAACTATGGCTACACCTTC.

V is TRBV10-2 and J is TRBJ1-1, with D possibly being TRBD1 (5 bases). With 10 bases removed from V and 11 bases from J, the gap between germline ends came to 20 bases. CDR1 and CDR2 (germline): WSHSY, SAAADI. This CDR3 contains 12 residues. In DNA, the CDR3 is TGCGCCACCAAAGGGGTTGACGCGCGCGCTTTCTTT. Protein sequence: CATKGVDARAFF.

Details on this clonotype: This may stem from a read error, because a much larger clone lies one nucleotide away. The chain carries TRBV9 and TRBJ2-3, with TRBD2 identical over 7 bases. The CDR3 runs to 15 residues. In germline, CDR1 is SGDLS, CDR2 YYNGEE. The J segment lost 1 base and the V segment lost 0 bases, leaving 2 bases of the junction unmatched. CDR3 amino acids: CASSVAGGCTDTQYF. The DNA of the CDR3 is TGTGCCAGCAGCGTAGCGGGGGGATGCACAGATACGCAGTATTTT. Using reference TRBV9 and TRBJ2-3 for the parts outside the CDR3, the full variable domain is DSGVTQTPKHLITATGQRVTLRCSPRSGDLSVYWYQQSLDQGLQFLIQYYNGEERAKGNILERFSAQQFPDLHSELNLSSLELGDSALYFCASSVAGGCTDTQYFGPGTRLTVL.

In this sample, this clonotype turned up a few times. Since a much larger clone is just one base distant, this may be a read error. The J gene is TRBJ2-7, the V gene TRBV5-5, with a tentative D call TRBD2 (5 bases). From germline, CDR1 is SGHKS and CDR2 YYEKEE (reference sequence). V lost 0 bases and J 2 bases, leaving 15 bases between the germline ends. The CDR3 consists of 16 residues. The CDR3 nucleotides are TGTGCCAGCAGCTTGGCGAGTTCGGGGTCGCCCTACGAGCAGTACTTC. This codes for CASSLASSGSPYEQYF.

This clonotype was observed at least ten times. The chain recombines TRBV3-1 with TRBJ1-1, with D possibly TRBD1 on 6 matching bases. Trimming shortened V by 1 base and J by 4 bases, and 13 bases separated the two germline ends. The germline gives CDR1 LGHDT, CDR2 YNNKEL (reference sequence). CDR3 length: 15 amino acids. The CDR3 sequence: CASSQGRGRGTEAFF. The DNA for the CDR3 is TGTGCCAGCAGCCAAGGAAGGGGGAGAGGCACTGAAGCTTTCTTT.

The chain has TRBV25-1 and TRBJ1-1, with D perhaps TRBD1 (5 bases). Looked up from germline, CDR1 is MGHDK and CDR2 is SYGVNS. Trimming stripped 4 bases from V and 11 bases from J, with 17 bases between. The CDR3 consists of 13 residues. CDR3: CASSVPHGTSAFF. For the CDR3, the DNA is TGTGCCAGCAGTGTGCCTCACGGGACGTCGGCTTTCTTT.

The chain is built from TRBV15 and TRBJ1-5; D is perhaps TRBD1 (5 bases). In germline, CDR1 is LNHNV, CDR2 YYDKDF (reference sequence). This CDR3 has 15 amino acids. Trimming shortened V by 4 bases and J by 0 bases, and 10 bases separated the two germline ends. In DNA, the CDR3 is TGTGCCACCAGCATGGGGGACCTTAGCAATCAGCCCCAGCATTTT. It translates to CATSMGDLSNQPQHF.

This chain links TRBV7-8 with TRBJ1-3; D gene ambiguous. The ends were cut back, 0 bases at V and 0 bases at J, with 15 bases in the middle. CDR1 is SGHVS and CDR2 is FQNEAQ in the germline V gene. The CDR3 has 18 residues. CDR3 sequence reads: CASSLATWVRTSGNTIYF. DNA for the CDR3: TGTGCCAGCAGCTTAGCTACGTGGGTCCGGACCTCTGGAAACACCATATATTTT.